This T cell receptor beta chain was sequenced for a study of vaccination and CD4 T cells after COVID-19. The treatment denotes: roughly 10-day PBMC culture with coronavirus spike peptide pools or control peptides (ViraFEST assay). This clonotype was counted only a few times. Its antigen is unidentified. Scientists ran DNA taken from cultured CD4+ T cells through the Oncomine TCR Beta short-read assay for sequencing. TCRdb re-analysed the PCR reads in MiXCR, keeping a single row per CDR3 protein. The repertoire consists of 9,000 to 15,000 distinct CDR3 sequences, with approximately 32% occurring once and the leading ten covering 30% to 35%. The length of the CDR3 is 12 residues. Germline-derived CDR1 and CDR2 are MNHNS and SASEGT. V lost 4 bases and J lost 3, with 6 bases in between.

The chain recombines TRBV6-1 with TRBJ1-1; no firm D call. The receptor comes from a human donor who received a COVID-19 vaccine. The sample in question was CD4+ T cells from blood, cultured in vitro, obtained before SARS-CoV-2 vaccination. The CDR3 sequence is CASSVRDTEAFF. CDR3 in DNA: TGTGCCAGCAGTGTCCGGGACACTGAAGCTTTCTTT.